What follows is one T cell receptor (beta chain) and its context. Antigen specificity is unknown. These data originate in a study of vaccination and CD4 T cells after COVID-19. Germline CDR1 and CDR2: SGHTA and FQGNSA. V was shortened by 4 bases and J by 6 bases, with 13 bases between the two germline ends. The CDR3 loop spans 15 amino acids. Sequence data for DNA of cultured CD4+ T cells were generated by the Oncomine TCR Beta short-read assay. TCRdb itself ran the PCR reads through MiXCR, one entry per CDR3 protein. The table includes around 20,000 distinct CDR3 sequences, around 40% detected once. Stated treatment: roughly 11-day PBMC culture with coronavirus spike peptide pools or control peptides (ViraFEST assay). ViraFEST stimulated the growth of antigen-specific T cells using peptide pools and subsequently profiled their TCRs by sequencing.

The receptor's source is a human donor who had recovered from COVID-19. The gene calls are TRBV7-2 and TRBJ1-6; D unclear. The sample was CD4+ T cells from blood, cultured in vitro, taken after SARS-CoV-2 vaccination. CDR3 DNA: TGTGCCAGCAGCTGGTCTAGGGAGGGTAATTCACCCCTCCACTTT. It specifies CASSWSREGNSPLHF.